These 32 T cell receptor beta chains share one sample of origin, sequenced in a study of CD8 T cells in Susac syndrome. A quantity of about 0.5 to 1 ug RNA underwent reverse transcription using random hexamers. From the immunoSEQ multiplex PCR reads, TCRdb called clonotypes with MiXCR, one entry per CDR3 protein. This sample yields about 140,000 distinct CDR3 sequences, of which roughly 94% are seen a single time; around 0.15% belongs to the top ten. The specimen sequenced was CD4+ T cells from PBMCs. These receptors all come from a human donor with Susac syndrome.

The chain has TRBV14 and TRBJ2-3; D uncertain. The CDR3 totals 15 residues. Per the germline V gene, CDR1 is SGHDN and CDR2 is FVKESK. Trimming stripped 1 base from V and 2 bases from J, with 10 bases between. The DNA of the CDR3 is TGTGCCAGCAGCCAAGCCTTACACAACACAGATACGCAGTATTTT. It translates to CASSQALHNTDTQYF.

V usage is TRBV30 and J usage is TRBJ1-1; D is ambiguous. The CDR3 has 12 residues. Germline loops: CDR1 GTSNPN, CDR2 SVGIG (reference sequence). V was clipped by 5 bases and J by 1 base, with 8 bases between them. The CDR3 spells CAWQNGNTEAFF. The DNA of the CDR3 is TGTGCCTGGCAGAATGGGAACACTGAAGCTTTCTTT.

This clonotype was found once. The chain couples TRBV27 to TRBJ2-5; D is possibly TRBD1 or TRBD2 (6 bases each). The V end was cut by 2 bases, the J end by 2 bases, with 15 bases between. CDR1 is MNHEY, CDR2 SMNVEV, per germline (reference sequence). This CDR3 has 16 amino acids. The CDR3 spells CASSLTGARIQETQYF. The CDR3 region has the DNA TGTGCCAGCAGTTTAACGGGGGCCCGAATACAAGAGACCCAGTACTTC.

J is TRBJ1-1 and V is TRBV15; no reliable D call. The ends were cut back, 5 bases at V and 9 bases at J, with 16 bases in the middle. CDR1 LNHNV and CDR2 YYDKDF come from the germline V gene (reference sequence). The CDR3 runs 13 residues. CDR3 protein: CATSPGTGRKAFF. CDR3 bases: TGTGCCACCAGCCCTGGCACCGGGAGGAAAGCTTTCTTT.

This clonotype has a handful of counts. The genes are TRBV2 and TRBJ2-7; the match to TRBD1 covers 7 bases. Trimming removed 4 bases from V and 6 bases from J; junction bases left unmatched: 6. The CDR3 extends over 13 amino acids. Germline V CDR1 and CDR2: SNHLY, FYNNEI. CDR3 amino acids: CASSAPGQLEQYF. As DNA, the CDR3 is TGTGCCAGCAGTGCTCCGGGACAGCTCGAGCAGTACTTC.

This sequence joins TRBV25-1 and TRBJ1-6, with a weak D call TRBD1 (5 bases). CDR1 MGHDK and CDR2 SYGVNS come from the germline V gene. The V end lost 7 bases, the J end lost 4 bases, and 11 bases lay between the germline ends. This CDR3 is built from 14 residues. The CDR3, as DNA: TGTGCCAGCACCGGGGCAGGTTATAATTCACCCCTCCACTTT. Translation gives CASTGAGYNSPLHF.

V and J are TRBV9 and TRBJ2-2, with D uncertain. With 1 base removed from V and 6 bases from J, the gap between germline ends came to 4 bases. Looked up from germline, CDR1 is SGDLS and CDR2 is YYNGEE. CDR3 length: 12 amino acids. The CDR3 region has the DNA TGTGCCAGCAGCGTACATGCCGGGGAGCTGTTTTTT. It is translated as CASSVHAGELFF.

The J gene is TRBJ2-5, the V gene TRBV3-1; 8 nucleotides match TRBD2. Trimming took 1 base from V and 5 from J; bases not matched to a gene: 12. The germline V gene encodes CDR1 LGHDT and CDR2 YNNKEL (reference sequence). This CDR3 has 17 amino acids. In DNA form, the CDR3 reads TGTGCCAGCAGCCAAGGTCTCCTTCGCGGGAGGCGCGAGACCCAGTACTTC. This encodes CASSQGLLRGRRETQYF.

The gene calls are TRBV4-1 and TRBJ1-3; no clear D. CDR3 length: 15 residues. V shed 0 bases and J shed 0 bases, with 6 bases lying between them. Germline lookup yields CDR1 MGHRA and CDR2 YSYEKL. The CDR3 region has the DNA TGCGCCAGCAGCCAAGATTGGCCCTCTGGAAACACCATATATTTT. This translates into CASSQDWPSGNTIYF.

V usage is TRBV4-2 and J usage is TRBJ1-2; D not certain. Trimming left V 1 base short and J 0 bases short, with 15 bases between. CDR3 length: 17 amino acids. Germline loops: CDR1 LGHNA, CDR2 YNFKEQ. The CDR3 nucleotides read TGTGCCAGCAGCCAAGGGAGGACCATTGAAGCTAACTATGGCTACACCTTC. It codes for CASSQGRTIEANYGYTF.

The V call is TRBV12-3 or TRBV12-4, the J call TRBJ1-2, with 12 bases fitting TRBD1. The CDR3 is 15 amino acids. V lost 10 bases to trimming and J lost 8 bases; unmatched junction nucleotides: 14. The CDR3 sequence is CAITRRDRGLGGYTF. The CDR3 bases are TGTGCCATCACACGCCGGGACAGGGGGCTAGGAGGCTACACCTTC.

The CDR3 is CSARDRGQQGADGYTF. In DNA, the CDR3 is TGCAGTGCTAGAGATAGAGGTCAACAGGGGGCTGATGGCTACACCTTC. The chain links TRBV20-1 to TRBJ1-2; 9 bases line up with TRBD1. In germline, CDR1 is DFQATT, CDR2 SNEGSKA (reference sequence). J was trimmed by 6 bases and V by 0 bases; bases with no gene match: 11. This CDR3 is 16 amino acids long.

The CDR3 coding sequence is TGTGCCAGCAGCCAAATGGACACACAAGAGACCCAGTACTTC. Its translation: CASSQMDTQETQYF. The rearrangement links TRBV14 to TRBJ2-5; the D gene is possibly TRBD1 (5 bases). Germline-derived CDR1 and CDR2 are SGHDN and FVKESK. CDR3 length: 14 amino acids. V was trimmed by 2 bases and J by 2 bases, leaving 9 bases between them.

The chain employs TRBV5-1 and TRBJ2-5; D remains unclear. Trimming pared 5 bases from V and 5 bases from J, leaving 7 bases between. The CDR3 runs 11 residues. CDR1 and CDR2 from the germline V gene are SGHRS and YFSETQ. CDR3 sequence reads: CASRRQETQYF. The CDR3, as DNA: TGCGCCAGCAGAAGGCAGGAGACCCAGTACTTC. Supplemented by reference TRBV5-1 and TRBJ2-5, the full variable domain reads KAGVTQTPRYLIKTRGQQVTLSCSPISGHRSVSWYQQTPGQGLQFLFEYFSETQRNKGNFPGRFSGRQFSNSRSEMNVSTLELGDSALYLCASRRQETQYFGPGTRLLVL.

Here the CDR3 DNA reads TGTGCCAGCAGCCCTCTGGGACAGCAGGAAACTGAAGCTTTCTTT. Residues: CASSPLGQQETEAFF. The genes are TRBV7-8 and TRBJ1-1; 7 nucleotides match TRBD1. There are 15 residues in the CDR3. Germline loops: CDR1 SGHVS, CDR2 FQNEAQ. V lost 5 bases and J lost 5; bases outside the gene matches: 11.

The genes are TRBV28 and TRBJ1-1, with D perhaps TRBD1 (5 bases). Germline V gene sequence: CDR1 MDHEN, CDR2 SYDVKM. V was cut by 3 bases and J by 1 base, with 9 bases left in between. The CDR3 extends over 14 amino acids. The CDR3 DNA follows: TGTGCCAGCAGTTTTTGGGGCAAGAACACTGAAGCTTTCTTT. Translated, it gives CASSFWGKNTEAFF. Full variable domain (rest looked up from reference TRBV28 and TRBJ1-1): DVKVTQSSRYLVKRTGEKVFLECVQDMDHENMFWYRQDPGLGLRLIYFSYDVKMKEKGDIPEGYSVSREKKERFSLILESASTNQTSMYLCASSFWGKNTEAFFGQGTRLTVV.

Only one count was recorded for this clonotype. The chain combines TRBV9 with TRBJ1-1, with a possible D match to TRBD1 (6 bases). Trimming left V 3 bases short and J 5 bases short, with 14 bases between. The germline V gene encodes CDR1 SGDLS and CDR2 YYNGEE. The CDR3 runs to 14 residues. CDR3 DNA sequence: TGTGCCAGCAGCGCGGACTCTAGGGGGACTGAAGCTTTCTTT. Protein: CASSADSRGTEAFF.

A single count supports this clonotype. V gene TRBV15 combines with J gene TRBJ1-4; D ambiguous. The CDR3 is 15 residues long. CDR1 and CDR2 (germline): LNHNV, YYDKDF (reference sequence). The V gene lost 0 bases and the J gene lost 0 bases, with 5 bases spanning the gap. The CDR3 nucleotides are TGTGCCACCAGCAGAGACGACGCAACTAATGAAAAACTGTTTTTT. It specifies CATSRDDATNEKLFF.

This sequence joins TRBV18 and TRBJ1-1; no clear D. V was clipped by 3 bases and J by 2 bases, with 4 bases between them. Germline loops: CDR1 KGHSH, CDR2 LQKENI. This CDR3 contains 12 residues. The CDR3 bases are TGTGCCAGCTCACCTTCAAACACTGAAGCTTTCTTT. This gives the protein CASSPSNTEAFF.

The chain joins TRBV7-8 to TRBJ2-3, with D hard to call. Trimming removed 5 bases at V and 2 bases at J, with 17 bases between. Germline CDR1 is SGHVS and CDR2 is FQNEAQ. This CDR3 has 16 amino acids. The CDR3 coding sequence is TGTGCCAGCAGCCCCGCTAGAATTAGGCTCACAGATACGCAGTATTTT. This sequence encodes CASSPARIRLTDTQYF.

The V gene is TRBV24-1, the J gene TRBJ2-5; TRBD1 might be the D (6 bases). The germline V and J ends were trimmed by 3 bases and 2 bases, with 12 bases remaining between them. The CDR3 totals 15 residues. CDR1 is KGHDR and CDR2 is SFDVKD in the germline V gene. The CDR3 region is CATSDARGQQETQYF. CDR3 coding DNA: TGTGCCACCAGTGATGCACGAGGACAGCAAGAGACCCAGTACTTC.

V gene TRBV30 combines with J gene TRBJ1-2; D gene uncertain. V lost 0 bases and J 8 bases, leaving 7 bases between the germline ends. This CDR3 spans 11 amino acids. Germline lookup yields CDR1 GTSNPN and CDR2 SVGIG (reference sequence). CDR3 in amino acids: CAWSVHGGYTF. The CDR3 DNA reads TGTGCCTGGAGTGTCCACGGGGGCTACACCTTC. The full variable domain, completed using reference TRBV30 and TRBJ1-2, is SQTIHQWPATLVQPVGSPLSLECTVEGTSNPNLYWYRQAAGRGLQLLFYSVGIGQISSEVPQNLSASRPQDRQFILSSKKLLLSDSGFYLCAWSVHGGYTFGSGTRLTVV.

This clonotype was picked up a small number of times. The V and J genes are TRBV7-3 and TRBJ1-1, with 10 bases that match TRBD1. V was clipped by 6 bases and J by 5 bases; unmatched bases: 3. Germline loops: CDR1 SGHTA, CDR2 FQGTGA. The CDR3 is 13 amino acids. CDR3 DNA: TGTGCCAGCAGTTCGGGACAGGGGACTGAAGCTTTCTTT. This gives the protein CASSSGQGTEAFF.

The V gene is TRBV7-2, the J gene TRBJ2-7; tentatively, D is TRBD2 (6 bases). The CDR3 totals 14 residues. Trimming shortened V by 0 bases and J by 0 bases, and 6 bases separated the two germline ends. CDR1 is SGHTA and CDR2 is FQGNSA in the germline V gene. The CDR3 loop is CASSLARDSYEQYF. In DNA form, the CDR3 reads TGTGCCAGCAGCTTAGCGCGGGACTCCTACGAGCAGTACTTC. Full variable domain (outside the CDR3, taken from reference TRBV7-2 and TRBJ2-7): GAGVSQSPSNKVTEKGKDVELRCDPISGHTALYWYRQSLGQGLEFLIYFQGNSAPDKSGLPSDRFSAERTGGSVSTLTIQRTQQEDSAVYLCASSLARDSYEQYFGPGTRLTVT.

The chain combines TRBV24-1 with TRBJ2-6; D ambiguous. This CDR3 is built from 15 residues. V lost 3 bases to trimming and J lost 0 bases, with 5 bases between them. Germline V gives CDR1 KGHDR, CDR2 SFDVKD. As DNA, the CDR3 is TGTGCCACCAGTGATCCCATCTCTGGGGCCAACGTCCTGACTTTC. Translated, it gives CATSDPISGANVLTF.

A few counts support this clonotype. The genes are TRBV5-6 and TRBJ2-2; D remains unclear. V shed 0 bases and J shed 7 bases, with 4 bases lying between them. The germline V gene has CDR1 SGHDT and CDR2 YYEEEE. The CDR3 contains 12 residues. This CDR3 is CASSLVGGELFF. In DNA form, the CDR3 reads TGTGCCAGCAGCTTGGTCGGCGGGGAGCTGTTTTTT.

The chain links TRBV5-1 to TRBJ1-1; no clear D. The V end was cut by 0 bases, the J end by 3 bases, with 9 bases between. The CDR3 contains 14 residues. Germline V gene data show CDR1 as SGHRS and CDR2 as YFSETQ. CDR3 DNA sequence: TGCGCCAGCAGCTTGGAACGAGGCTACACTGAAGCTTTCTTT. This gives the protein CASSLERGYTEAFF. Full variable domain (outside the CDR3, taken from reference TRBV5-1 and TRBJ1-1): KAGVTQTPRYLIKTRGQQVTLSCSPISGHRSVSWYQQTPGQGLQFLFEYFSETQRNKGNFPGRFSGRQFSNSRSEMNVSTLELGDSALYLCASSLERGYTEAFFGQGTRLTVV.

The gene calls are TRBV7-8 and TRBJ2-1; D uncertain. V lost 0 bases to trimming and J lost 0 bases, with 12 bases between them. There are 17 residues in the CDR3. Per the germline V gene, CDR1 is SGHVS and CDR2 is FQNEAQ. In DNA, the CDR3 is TGTGCCAGCAGCTTAGCTCGGGTACAGAGCTCCTACAATGAGCAGTTCTTC. It translates to CASSLARVQSSYNEQFF.

The chain joins TRBV20-1 to TRBJ1-3; D is unresolved. V lost 5 bases and J lost 3, with 17 bases in between. Germline CDR1 is DFQATT and CDR2 is SNEGSKA (reference sequence). The CDR3 extends over 15 amino acids. The chain's CDR3 is CSALPPRRLGNTIYF. CDR3 nucleotides: TGCAGTGCTCTTCCCCCTCGGCGGCTTGGAAACACCATATATTTT.

This clonotype was counted a single time. The rearrangement links TRBV2 to TRBJ1-2, with D possibly being TRBD1 (5 bases). Between the trimmed V and J ends, which lost 3 bases and 6 bases, there was a span of 11 bases. The CDR3 has 13 amino acids. CDR1 and CDR2 from the germline V gene are SNHLY and FYNNEI. DNA for the CDR3: TGTGCCAGCAGTGACAGGGTTACGGATGGCTACACCTTC. Protein sequence: CASSDRVTDGYTF. Together with reference TRBV2 and TRBJ1-2, the CDR3 gives the full variable domain: EPEVTQTPSHQVTQMGQEVILRCVPISNHLYFYWYRQILGQKVEFLVSFYNNEISEKSEIFDDQFSVERPDGSNFTLKIRSTKLEDSAMYFCASSDRVTDGYTFGSGTRLTVV.

The chain carries TRBV27 and TRBJ2-3, with TRBD2 as a possible D gene (6 bases). V was shortened by 5 bases and J by 5 bases, with 14 bases between the two germline ends. The CDR3 runs 14 residues. Germline lookup yields CDR1 MNHEY and CDR2 SMNVEV (reference sequence). The CDR3 DNA is TGTGCCAGCAGTCGGCGCAGACTAGTAGATACGCAGTATTTT. It yields the protein CASSRRRLVDTQYF.

The V and J genes are TRBV11-2 and TRBJ1-1, with D unclear. The CDR3 spans 15 residues. Per the germline V gene, CDR1 is SGHAT and CDR2 is FQNNGV. Trimming took off 6 bases at V and 6 bases at J, with 20 bases between the two ends. Here the CDR3 DNA reads TGTGCCAGCAGGGCTAATCGGGGTTTGATGCCTGAAGCTTTCTTT. Protein sequence: CASRANRGLMPEAFF.